The 15 T cell receptor beta chains below come from one sample, sequenced in a study of blood T cell repertoires in COVID-19 (dated by TCRdb to about 2020). Libraries came from the immunoSEQ multiplex PCR assay. The table was pulled from immuneACCESS by TCRdb, which kept in-frame rearrangements only. Such tables lose some clones; where checked, under half of the loss comes from unresolved V genes, and the rest has no known cause. In this sample the table shows tens of thousands of clones, roughly 74% of which occur a single time. The top ten hold 25% of the sample. Material for sequencing was peripheral blood. These receptors all stem from a human donor in a cohort sampled during active COVID-19.

This clone was seen a handful of times. The V call is TRBV5-8, the J call TRBJ2-5; D may be TRBD1 (5 bases). Trimming took 4 bases from V and 3 from J, leaving 13 bases between them. CDR3 length equals 14 residues. CDR1 is SGHTS and CDR2 is YDEGEE in the germline V gene. In nucleotides, the CDR3 is TGTGCCAGCAGCCGAGATTGGACAAAAGAGACCCAGTACTTC. This translates into CASSRDWTKETQYF.

V gene TRBV11-3 combines with J gene TRBJ1-6, with D maybe TRBD1 (6 bases). The CDR3 has 18 amino acids. The V end lost 2 bases, the J end lost 1 base, and 15 bases lay between the germline ends. Germline-derived CDR1 and CDR2 are SGHNT and YENEEA. The CDR3 DNA reads TGTGCCAGCAGCTTACTACAGGGTAACGTTTCCTATAATTCACCCCTCCACTTT. Encoded protein: CASSLLQGNVSYNSPLHF.

J is TRBJ1-2 and V is TRBV28; 7 bases are a match to TRBD1. Trimming cost V 2 bases and J 8 bases; bases outside gene matches: 14. This CDR3 has 16 amino acids. Germline CDR1 is MDHEN and CDR2 is SYDVKM. The CDR3 coding sequence is TGTGCCAGCAGTTTAACGCGGGACAGACGATTGCGGGGCTACACCTTC. This gives the protein CASSLTRDRRLRGYTF.

This sequence joins TRBV4-3 and TRBJ1-1; D call uncertain. The CDR3 totals 15 residues. V gave up 7 bases and J gave up 1 base, with 16 bases separating them. CDR1 is LGHNA and CDR2 is YSLEER in the germline V gene. The CDR3 region is CASIPEAGANTEAFF. DNA of the CDR3: TGCGCCAGCATCCCGGAAGCAGGCGCGAACACTGAAGCTTTCTTT.

The V gene is TRBV4-3, the J gene TRBJ1-2; D is possibly TRBD1 (5 bases). The V end lost 1 base, the J end lost 6 bases, and 21 bases lay between the germline ends. The CDR3 is made up of 17 amino acids. Germline values: CDR1 LGHNA, CDR2 YSLEER. The CDR3 sequence: CASSQVGWGGASDGYTF. CDR3 DNA: TGCGCCAGCAGCCAAGTTGGGTGGGGCGGGGCGTCGGATGGCTACACCTTC.

The chain uses TRBV11-2 and TRBJ2-7; tentative D call: TRBD2 (5 bases). The V gene lost 3 bases and the J gene lost 5 bases, with 20 bases spanning the gap. The CDR3 length is 16 residues. Germline V CDR1 and CDR2: SGHAT, FQNNGV. CDR3 nucleotide sequence: TGTGCCAGCAGCTTGTCCCTAGCTCCGGTTCGCAACGAGCAGTACTTC. Its protein is CASSLSLAPVRNEQYF.

CDR3 amino acids: CASSLATGGSPLHF. CDR3 nucleotides: TGTGCCAGCAGCTTGGCTACTGGGGGGTCACCCCTCCACTTT. This chain uses TRBV5-6 with TRBJ1-6; tentative D call: TRBD1 (5 bases). The CDR3 length is 14 residues. The germline gives CDR1 SGHDT, CDR2 YYEEEE. V shed 0 bases and J shed 10 bases, with 11 bases lying between them. The full variable domain, completed using reference TRBV5-6 and TRBJ1-6, is DAGVTQSPTHLIKTRGQQVTLRCSPKSGHDTVSWYQQALGQGPQFIFQYYEEEERQRGNFPDRFSGHQFPNYSSELNVNALLLGDSALYLCASSLATGGSPLHFGNGTRLTVT.

This rearrangement joins TRBV7-2 to TRBJ1-5, with D hard to call. V gave up 2 bases and J gave up 7 bases, with 9 bases separating them. The CDR3 spans 13 residues. CDR1 is SGHTA and CDR2 is FQGNSA in the germline V gene. In DNA, the CDR3 is TGTGCCAGCAGCTTAATCATGGAGCAGCCCCAGCATTTT. This codes for CASSLIMEQPQHF.

V is TRBV19 and J is TRBJ2-7; 9 bases are a match to TRBD1. Per the germline V gene, CDR1 is LNHDA and CDR2 is SQIVND (reference sequence). The CDR3 runs 14 residues. V gave up 5 bases and J gave up 1 base; unmatched junction bases: 3. The CDR3 coding sequence is TGTGCCAGTAGTCGGGACAGGGTTTCCTACGAGCAGTACTTC. Protein product: CASSRDRVSYEQYF.

The CDR3 reads CASTSPGKETQYF. In DNA form, the CDR3 reads TGTGCCAGCACCTCCCCGGGGAAAGAGACCCAGTACTTC. The rearrangement joins TRBV5-4 to TRBJ2-5, with a weak D call TRBD2 (5 bases). Germline lookup yields CDR1 SGHNT and CDR2 YYREEE (reference sequence). The CDR3 consists of 13 residues. Trimming shortened V by 6 bases and J by 3 bases, and 12 bases separated the two germline ends. Using reference TRBV5-4 and TRBJ2-5 for the parts outside the CDR3, the full variable domain is ETGVTQSPTHLIKTRGQQVTLRCSSQSGHNTVSWYQQALGQGPQFIFQYYREEENGRGNFPPRFSGLQFPNYSSELNVNALELDDSALYLCASTSPGKETQYFGPGTRLLVL.

The V and J genes are TRBV2 and TRBJ2-7, with 7 nucleotides matching TRBD1. Germline lookup yields CDR1 SNHLY and CDR2 FYNNEI. The length of the CDR3 is 12 residues. The V gene end was trimmed by 4 bases and the J gene end by 5 bases; junction bases not matched to a gene: 2. As DNA, the CDR3 is TGTGCCAGCAGTGGGGACAGCGACGAGCAGTACTTC. Translating gives CASSGDSDEQYF.

This rearrangement joins TRBV18 to TRBJ2-2, with TRBD2 identical over 9 bases. The CDR3 contains 17 residues. The V segment lost 2 bases and the J segment 4 bases; nucleotides outside the gene matches: 8. Per the germline V gene, CDR1 is KGHSH and CDR2 is LQKENI. CDR3 sequence (DNA): TGTGCCAGCTCACCAATCAGCGGGAGGAGAGGCACCGGGGAGCTGTTTTTT. Translation: CASSPISGRRGTGELFF.

The gene calls are TRBV10-1 and TRBJ1-4, with D possibly being TRBD1 (5 bases). The germline V gene has CDR1 WNHNN and CDR2 SYGVQD (reference sequence). V shed 9 bases and J shed 0 bases, with 11 bases lying between them. CDR3 size: 14 residues. CDR3 nucleotides: TGCGCCAGTTCGAAGGGGACAACTAATGAAAAACTGTTTTTT. Amino acids: CASSKGTTNEKLFF.

The genes are TRBV5-1 and TRBJ1-1; D remains ambiguous. Germline V lookup: CDR1 SGHRS, CDR2 YFSETQ. This CDR3 has 17 amino acids. V lost 5 bases and J lost 0, with 20 bases in between. This CDR3 is CASRPSLVGGMNTEAFF. CDR3 bases: TGCGCCAGCAGACCAAGCTTGGTAGGAGGAATGAACACTGAAGCTTTCTTT.

V and J are TRBV21-1 and TRBJ1-1; the D call TRBD1 from the table was never checked on the DNA. TRBV21-1 is a pseudogene. There are 14 residues in the CDR3. The CDR3 loop is CASSTQEVYTEAFF. The DNA of the CDR3 is TGTGCCAGCAGCACACAAGAAGTCTACACTGAAGCTTTCTTT.